This T cell receptor beta chain appears in the sequencing data of a study of response to subunit inactivated influenza vaccine. TCRdb re-derived calls from the RT-PCR reads in MiXCR, one entry per CDR3 protein. The repertoire holds approximately 700,000 distinct CDR3 sequences, with approximately 14% as singletons. Deletions cut 0 bases from V and 6 bases from J, with 15 bases between. The CDR3 has 14 residues. Germline V gene data show CDR1 as SQVTM and CDR2 as ANQGSEA. A note on this clonotype: What it binds is unknown.

Study observations and caveats: Seasonal influenza vaccination, on each occasion, was suggested by the authors to recruit few new T cells.

The receptor's source is a man aged 45-65 years who received an inactivated influenza vaccine. The sequencing used PBMCs from blood, collected about 12 days after vaccination. This chain uses TRBV29-1 with TRBJ2-7; perhaps D is TRBD1 or TRBD2 (5 bases each). DNA for the CDR3: TGCAGCGTTGAAGATCAACGAGGGGTCGGCGAGCAGTACTTC. Translated: CSVEDQRGVGEQYF.